This T cell receptor (beta chain) was identified in a study of human T cells and chemical hapten exposure. This clonotype was seen repeatedly, ten times or more. The antigen is undetermined. V lost 5 bases, J lost 0 bases, and 10 bases lay in between. CDR3 size: 15 residues. The V gene's germline CDR1 is SGHTA and CDR2 FQGNSA. This sample's time point: patch test 1, 2 weeks after DPC sensitization. Treatment noted: therapeutic diphenylcyclopropenone sensitization with weekly scalp DPC. Investigators collected blood before applying each patch test. Individual cDNA molecules in this library carried unique molecular identifiers. One entry per CDR3 protein, called by TCRdb with MiXCR from the RACE reads. The data contain around 52,000 distinct CDR3 sequences, about 9.3% of them singletons. Overall study results and limits: DPC sensitization produced no change in TCRs with frequency above 1 in 1000.

The V call is TRBV7-2, the J call TRBJ2-2, with D perhaps TRBD2 (5 bases). This receptor was identified in a woman between 40 and 55 years old with alopecia areata. Some clones in this sample may be carry-over from other donors' samples. Sequencing was performed on whole blood, taken in connection with sensitization to the hapten diphenylcyclopropenone (DPC). In nucleotides, the CDR3 is TGTGCCAGCAGCCCAAGCGGTACGAACACCGGGGAGCTGTTTTTT. This codes for CASSPSGTNTGELFF. The full variable domain, with the rest looked up from reference TRBV7-2 and TRBJ2-2, is GAGVSQSPSNKVTEKGKDVELRCDPISGHTALYWYRQSLGQGLEFLIYFQGNSAPDKSGLPSDRFSAERTGGSVSTLTIQRTQQEDSAVYLCASSPSGTNTGELFFGEGSRLTVL.